The rows below give T cell receptor beta chains drawn from one sample of a study of T cell changes during pregnancy in multiple sclerosis. Clones were sequenced by immunoSEQ multiplex PCR, and TCRdb holds only the in-frame ones, with some missing. The repertoire has roughly 40,000 clones, 80% to 95% of them found once; the top ten carry more than 0.55%. The sample was CD4+ T cells from peripheral blood mononuclear cells, taken in the first trimester of pregnancy. These TCRs come from a female donor with multiple sclerosis, enrolled in a pregnancy study. Each CDR3 is given with its conserved first and last residue. The order of the fields is V gene, J gene, D gene, clone size, CDR3 protein, CDR3 DNA. D genes are given only for firm matches. Clone size appears in some rows only: once, few, many, or a class for an expanded clone.

>TRBV6-6|TRBJ2-5|TRBD1|.
CASSRTGQETQYF
TGTGCCAGCAGTAGGACAGGACAAGAGACCCAGTACTTC
>TRBV28|TRBJ2-1|.|.
CASSLQNEQFF
TGTGCCAGCAGTTTACAAAATGAGCAGTTCTTC
>TRBV16|TRBJ2-3|.|.
CASSPIAASTDTQYF
TGTGCCAGCAGCCCCATAGCGGCTAGCACAGATACGCAGTATTTT
>TRBV2|TRBJ2-1|TRBD2|.
CASSHLLAGGPNEQFF
TGTGCCAGCAGTCATCTTCTAGCGGGAGGTCCTAATGAGCAGTTCTTC
>TRBV30|TRBJ2-1|.|.
CAWTGLINEQFF
TGTGCCTGGACGGGACTTATCAATGAGCAGTTCTTC
>TRBV5-4|TRBJ2-7|TRBD2|.
CASSPAQGGAPYEQYF
TGTGCCAGCAGCCCCGCGCAGGGAGGGGCCCCCTACGAGCAGTACTTC
>TRBV27|TRBJ2-1|TRBD2|.
CASSLASGLAITASYNEQFF
TGTGCCAGCAGTTTAGCGTCGGGACTAGCTATTACAGCCTCCTACAATGAGCAGTTCTTC
>TRBV27|TRBJ1-5|TRBD1|.
CASSPTGGPYSNQPQHF
TGTGCCAGCAGTCCCACAGGGGGCCCATATAGCAATCAGCCCCAGCATTTT
>TRBV11-2|TRBJ1-1|TRBD1|once
CASSPTGGSAFF
TGTGCCAGCAGCCCTACAGGGGGATCAGCTTTCTTT
>TRBV5-6|TRBJ2-7|.|.
CASSRGPLAYEQYF
TGTGCCAGCAGCCGAGGGCCTCTAGCTTACGAGCAGTACTTC
>TRBV7-2|TRBJ2-5|.|.
CASSLLPGSYQETQYF
TGTGCCAGCAGCTTATTGCCAGGCTCGTACCAAGAGACCCAGTACTTC
>TRBV19|TRBJ2-1|TRBD2|.
CASSPREGGRASKGEQFF
TGTGCCAGTAGTCCCCGGGAGGGCGGGAGGGCCTCTAAGGGTGAGCAGTTCTTC
>TRBV7-9|TRBJ2-7|.|.
CASSLARGSGTYEQYF
TGTGCCAGCAGCTTAGCGAGGGGTAGCGGAACCTACGAGCAGTACTTC
>TRBV5-1|TRBJ2-3|.|.
CASSLDRVGGTDTQYF
TGCGCCAGCAGCCTCGACAGGGTGGGGGGTACAGATACGCAGTATTTT
>TRBV19|TRBJ1-4|TRBD1|.
CASSSGTGNNEKLFF
TGTGCCAGTAGTTCTGGGACAGGGAATAATGAAAAACTGTTTTTT
>TRBV30|TRBJ1-1|.|.
CAWRAGLTEAFF
TGTGCCTGGAGGGCAGGGCTTACTGAAGCTTTCTTT
>TRBV5-1|TRBJ2-5|.|.
CASSLDGETQYF
TGCGCCAGCAGCTTGGACGGGGAGACCCAGTACTTC
>TRBV28|TRBJ1-3|.|.
CASSLYTSRRDGNTIYF
TGTGCCAGCAGTTTATACACCTCCAGGCGGGATGGAAACACCATATATTTT
>TRBV5-4|TRBJ2-5|.|.
CASSSSPQETQYF
TGTGCCAGCAGCTCCTCCCCCCAAGAGACCCAGTACTTC
>TRBV2|TRBJ2-5|TRBD2|.
CASSVGTSGRIGETQYF
TGTGCCAGCAGTGTTGGGACTAGCGGGAGAATTGGGGAGACCCAGTACTTC
>TRBV29-1|TRBJ2-7|.|.
CSVAGSSYEQYF
TGCAGCGTTGCCGGGAGCTCCTACGAGCAGTACTTC
>TRBV2|TRBJ2-7|.|.
CASSAQGKQYF
TGTGCCAGCAGCGCCCAGGGTAAGCAGTACTTC
>TRBV5-4|TRBJ2-2|.|.
CASSLQGQGGELFF
TGTGCCAGCAGCTTGCAGGGGCAGGGCGGGGAGCTGTTTTTT
>TRBV19|TRBJ1-1|TRBD1|few
CASTNPGQGARNTEAFF
TGTGCCAGTACCAATCCGGGACAGGGGGCGCGTAACACTGAAGCTTTCTTT
>TRBV13|TRBJ2-2|.|once
CASSLGSGVGTGELFF
TGTGCCAGCAGCTTAGGATCGGGGGTAGGCACCGGGGAGCTGTTTTTT
>TRBV5-1|TRBJ2-1|.|.
CASSLTQGLYNEQFF
TGCGCCAGCAGCTTGACCCAGGGCCTCTACAATGAGCAGTTCTTC
>TRBV19|TRBJ2-7|.|.
CASIDTRGGQYF
TGTGCCAGTATCGACACAAGGGGCGGGCAGTACTTC
>TRBV10-3|TRBJ1-1|TRBD1|.
CAISRDRGVNTEAFF
TGTGCCATCAGCAGGGACAGGGGGGTCAACACTGAAGCTTTCTTT
>TRBV6-1|TRBJ2-5|TRBD1|.
CASSEPPGGETQYF
TGTGCCAGCAGTGAACCCCCAGGGGGAGAGACCCAGTACTTC
>TRBV2|TRBJ1-5|.|few
CASRALNQPQHF
TGTGCCAGCAGGGCCCTCAATCAGCCCCAGCATTTT
>TRBV6-9|TRBJ2-7|.|.
CASSPIQGTNYEQYF
TGTGCCAGCAGTCCCATACAGGGAACGAACTACGAGCAGTACTTC
>TRBV4-3|TRBJ2-3|.|.
CASSQGYTADTQYF
TGCGCCAGCAGCCAAGGCTATACAGCTGATACGCAGTATTTT
>TRBV5-1|TRBJ2-2|TRBD1|.
CASSLAVRGLTGELFF
TGCGCCAGCAGCTTGGCCGTCAGGGGGCTCACCGGGGAGCTGTTTTTT
>TRBV27|TRBJ1-4|TRBD1|.
CASRPPGQFFEKLFF
TGTGCCAGCAGACCTCCGGGACAGTTTTTCGAAAAACTGTTTTTT
>TRBV29-1|TRBJ2-3|.|.
CSVRTRQSPTDTQYF
TGCAGCGTCCGGACTCGTCAAAGTCCCACAGATACGCAGTATTTT
>TRBV5-6|TRBJ2-7|TRBD1|few
CASSLEPGQGSYEQYF
TGTGCCAGCAGCTTAGAACCGGGACAGGGCTCCTACGAGCAGTACTTC
>TRBV19|TRBJ1-3|TRBD1|.
CASSIIPGQGAGNTIYF
TGTGCCAGTAGTATCATCCCGGGACAGGGAGCTGGAAACACCATATATTTT
>TRBV29-1|TRBJ1-2|.|.
CSVDSKVVGVVGYTF
TGCAGCGTTGATAGCAAGGTGGTTGGTGTCGTCGGCTACACCTTC
>TRBV11-3|TRBJ1-5|.|once
CASSLRQLNQPQHF
TGTGCCAGCAGCTTACGACAGTTAAATCAGCCCCAGCATTTT
>TRBV6-1|TRBJ1-2|.|.
CASSWAILDGYTF
TGTGCCAGCAGTTGGGCCATCCTTGATGGCTACACCTTC
>TRBV6-1|TRBJ1-5|.|.
CASSGLTGVNQPQHF
TGTGCCAGCAGTGGGTTGACAGGAGTAAATCAGCCCCAGCATTTT